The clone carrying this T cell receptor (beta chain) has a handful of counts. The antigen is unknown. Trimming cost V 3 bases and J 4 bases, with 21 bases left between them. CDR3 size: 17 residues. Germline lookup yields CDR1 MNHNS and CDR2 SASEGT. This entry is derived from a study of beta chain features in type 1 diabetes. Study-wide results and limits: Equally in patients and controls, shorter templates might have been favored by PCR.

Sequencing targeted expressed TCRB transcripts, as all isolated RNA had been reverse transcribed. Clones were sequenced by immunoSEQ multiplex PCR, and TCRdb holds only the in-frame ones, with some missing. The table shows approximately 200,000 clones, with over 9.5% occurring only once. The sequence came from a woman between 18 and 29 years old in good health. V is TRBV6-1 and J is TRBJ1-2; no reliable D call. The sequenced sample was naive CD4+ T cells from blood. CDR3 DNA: TGTGCCAGCAGTGAGTCGGCCCTGAGGGTGGTGGCCTATGGCTACACCTTC. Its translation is CASSESALRVVAYGYTF.